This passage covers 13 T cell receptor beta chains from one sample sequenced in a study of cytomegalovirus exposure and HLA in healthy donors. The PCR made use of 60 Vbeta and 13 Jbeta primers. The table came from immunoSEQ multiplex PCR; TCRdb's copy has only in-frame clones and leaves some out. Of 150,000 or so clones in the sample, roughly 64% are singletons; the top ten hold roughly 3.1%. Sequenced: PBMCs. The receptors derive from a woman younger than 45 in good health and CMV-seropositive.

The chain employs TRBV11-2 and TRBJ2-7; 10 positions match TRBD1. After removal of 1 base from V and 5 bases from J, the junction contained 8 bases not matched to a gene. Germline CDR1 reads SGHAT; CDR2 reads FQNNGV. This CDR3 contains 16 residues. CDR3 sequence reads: CASSLVYGTGADEQYF. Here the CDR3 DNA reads TGTGCCAGCAGCTTAGTATATGGGACAGGGGCAGACGAGCAGTACTTC.

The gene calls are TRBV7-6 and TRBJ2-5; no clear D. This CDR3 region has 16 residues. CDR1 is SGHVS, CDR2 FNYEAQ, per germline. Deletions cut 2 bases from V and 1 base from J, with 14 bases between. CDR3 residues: CASSLPGWQLQETQYF. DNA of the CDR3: TGTGCCAGCAGCTTACCGGGTTGGCAGCTCCAAGAGACCCAGTACTTC.

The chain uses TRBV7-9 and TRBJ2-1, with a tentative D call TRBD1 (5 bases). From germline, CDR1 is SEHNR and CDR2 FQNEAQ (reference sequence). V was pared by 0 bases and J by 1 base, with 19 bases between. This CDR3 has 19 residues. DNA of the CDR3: TGTGCCAGCAGCTTAGCGCAGAGACAGCAACTCCCATCCTACAATGAGCAGTTCTTC. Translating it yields CASSLAQRQQLPSYNEQFF.

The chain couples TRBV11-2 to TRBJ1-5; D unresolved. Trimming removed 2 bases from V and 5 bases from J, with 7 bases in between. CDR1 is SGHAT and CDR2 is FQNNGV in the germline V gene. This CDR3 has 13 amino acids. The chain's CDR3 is CASSLSFDQPQHF. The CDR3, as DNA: TGTGCCAGCAGCTTATCCTTCGATCAGCCCCAGCATTTT.

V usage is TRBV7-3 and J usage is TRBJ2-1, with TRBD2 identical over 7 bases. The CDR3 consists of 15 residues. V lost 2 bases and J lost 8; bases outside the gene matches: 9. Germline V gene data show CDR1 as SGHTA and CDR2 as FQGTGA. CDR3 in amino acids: CASSLENGGFYEQFF. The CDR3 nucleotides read TGTGCCAGCAGCTTAGAAAACGGGGGGTTCTATGAGCAGTTCTTC.

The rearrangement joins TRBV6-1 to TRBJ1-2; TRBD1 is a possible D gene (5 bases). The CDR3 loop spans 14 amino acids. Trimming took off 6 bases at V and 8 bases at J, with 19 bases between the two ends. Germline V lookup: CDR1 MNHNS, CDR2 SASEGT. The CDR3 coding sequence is TGTGCCAGCAGCCTAAAGCCAGGGCTCGTAGGCTACACCTTC. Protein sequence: CASSLKPGLVGYTF.

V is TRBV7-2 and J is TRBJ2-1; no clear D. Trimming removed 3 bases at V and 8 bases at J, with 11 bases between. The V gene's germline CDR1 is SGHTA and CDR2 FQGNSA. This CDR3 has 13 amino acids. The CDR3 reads CASSLSRMDEQFF. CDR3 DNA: TGTGCCAGCAGCTTGTCTAGGATGGATGAGCAGTTCTTC.

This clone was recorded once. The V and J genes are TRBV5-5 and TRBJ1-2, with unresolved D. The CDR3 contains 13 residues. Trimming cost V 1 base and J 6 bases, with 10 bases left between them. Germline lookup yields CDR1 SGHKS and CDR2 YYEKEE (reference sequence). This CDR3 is CASSLMRGDGYTF. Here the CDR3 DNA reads TGTGCCAGCAGCTTGATGAGAGGAGATGGCTACACCTTC.

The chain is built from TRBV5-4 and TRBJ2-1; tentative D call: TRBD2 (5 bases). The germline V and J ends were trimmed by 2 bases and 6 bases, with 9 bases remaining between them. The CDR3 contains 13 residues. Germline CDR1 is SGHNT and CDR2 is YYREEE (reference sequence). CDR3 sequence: CASSFPRGNEQFF. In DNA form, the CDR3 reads TGTGCCAGCAGCTTCCCCCGGGGCAATGAGCAGTTCTTC.

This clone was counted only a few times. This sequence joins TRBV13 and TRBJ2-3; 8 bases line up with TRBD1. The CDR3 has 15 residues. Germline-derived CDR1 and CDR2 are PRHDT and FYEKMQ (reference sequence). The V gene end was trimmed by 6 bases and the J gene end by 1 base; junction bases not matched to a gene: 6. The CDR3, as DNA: TGTGCCAGCAGTCCACCGGGACAGGGCACAGATACGCAGTATTTT. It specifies CASSPPGQGTDTQYF.

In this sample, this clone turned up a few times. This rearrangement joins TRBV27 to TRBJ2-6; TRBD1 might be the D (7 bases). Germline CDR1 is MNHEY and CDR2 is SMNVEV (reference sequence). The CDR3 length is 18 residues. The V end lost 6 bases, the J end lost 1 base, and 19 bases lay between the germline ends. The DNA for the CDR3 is TGTGCCAGCAGCCGCAGGGGGGCCCTCCAGTCTGGGGCCAACGTCCTGACTTTC. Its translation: CASSRRGALQSGANVLTF.

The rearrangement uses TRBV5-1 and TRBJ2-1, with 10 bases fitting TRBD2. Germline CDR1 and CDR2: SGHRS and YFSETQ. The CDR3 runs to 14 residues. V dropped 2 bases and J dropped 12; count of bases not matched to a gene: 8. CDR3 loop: CASSFELAGSGQFF. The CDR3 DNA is TGCGCCAGCAGCTTTGAACTAGCGGGATCGGGGCAGTTCTTC.

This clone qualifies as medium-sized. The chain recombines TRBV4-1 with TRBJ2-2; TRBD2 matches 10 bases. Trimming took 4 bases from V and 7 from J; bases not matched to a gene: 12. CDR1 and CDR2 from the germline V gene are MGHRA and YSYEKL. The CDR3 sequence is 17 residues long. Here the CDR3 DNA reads TGCGCCAGCAGCCTTGACTTAGCGGGAGGCCCGGGCGGGGAGCTGTTTTTT. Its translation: CASSLDLAGGPGGELFF.